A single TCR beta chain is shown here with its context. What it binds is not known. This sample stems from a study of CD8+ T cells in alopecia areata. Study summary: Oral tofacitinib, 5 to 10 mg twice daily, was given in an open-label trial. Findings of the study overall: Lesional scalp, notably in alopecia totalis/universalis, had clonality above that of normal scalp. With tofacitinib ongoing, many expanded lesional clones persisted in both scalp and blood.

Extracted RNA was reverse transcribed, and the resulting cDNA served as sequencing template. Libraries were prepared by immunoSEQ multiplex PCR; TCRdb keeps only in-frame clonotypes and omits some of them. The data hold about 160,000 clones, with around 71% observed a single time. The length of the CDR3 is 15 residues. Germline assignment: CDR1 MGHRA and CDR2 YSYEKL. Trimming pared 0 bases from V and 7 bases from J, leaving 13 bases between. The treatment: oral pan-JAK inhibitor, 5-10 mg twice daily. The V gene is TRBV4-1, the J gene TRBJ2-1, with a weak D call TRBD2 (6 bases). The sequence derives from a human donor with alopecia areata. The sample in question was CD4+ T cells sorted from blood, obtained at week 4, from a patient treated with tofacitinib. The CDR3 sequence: CASSQDGGIVNEQFF. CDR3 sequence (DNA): TGCGCCAGCAGCCAAGATGGGGGGATCGTGAATGAGCAGTTCTTC.